A selection of T cell receptor beta chains follows, all from one sample in a study of blood T cell repertoires in COVID-19. Libraries were prepared by immunoSEQ multiplex PCR; TCRdb keeps only in-frame clonotypes and omits some of them. The sample includes around 170,000 clones, about 87% of them seen just once. Sequencing input: peripheral blood. The receptors here all came from a woman aged 30 to 39 with acute or convalescent COVID-19. CDR3s include the opening cysteine and the closing phenylalanine or tryptophan. Part of the rows lack a size; the others show once, few, many or a class for expanded clones.

>TRBJ2-3|TRBV5-1|.
CASSEPGSDTQYF
>TRBJ2-7|TRBV16|.
CASSSDPKLEIGEQYF
>TRBJ2-1|TRBV4-1|.
CASSRTSGSLSGEQFF
>TRBJ2-1|TRBV27|once
CASSFSPLGGPNEQFF
>TRBJ2-1|TRBV9|.
CASSADLRFANEQFF
>TRBJ1-6|TRBV3-1/TRBV3-2|.
CASSRSLSGFSPLHF
>TRBJ1-1|TRBV2|.
CASSEWGQYNTEAFF
>TRBJ2-2|TRBV6-5|.
CASTRGRTEHGELFF
>TRBJ2-1|TRBV7-9|.
CASSPRGLAGDHEQFF
>TRBJ1-3|TRBV14|.
CASSQDRPLSGNTIYF
>TRBJ1-1|TRBV7-8|.
CASSALQGLNSEAFF
>TRBJ1-5|TRBV6-6|.
CASRMTGNQPQHF